The clone carrying this T cell receptor beta chain came up once. What it binds is unknown. A much larger clonotype is one base distant, so this may be a read error. This sample was taken from a study of human T cells and chemical hapten exposure. Study summary: 2% DPC applied to a 2 cm by 2 cm arm area sensitized donors. Whole-study results and caveats: There was no change with DPC sensitization in TCRs above 1 in 1000 frequency.

TCRdb reanalysed the RACE reads using MiXCR and keeps one entry per CDR3 protein. The sample has under 130,000 distinct CDR3 sequences, more than 9.5% seen once; the top ten hold around 3.5%. The sample's time point: patch test 1, 2 weeks after DPC sensitization. This sample's treatment: therapeutic diphenylcyclopropenone sensitization with weekly scalp DPC. The receptor comes from a woman between 35 and 50 years old with alopecia areata. Some clones in this sample may be carry-over from other donors' samples. The sequences come from whole blood, collected in connection with sensitization to the hapten diphenylcyclopropenone (DPC).

This CDR3 reads CASSLDGKSTDMQYF. CDR3 nucleotide sequence: TGTGCCAGCAGCTTAGACGGGAAAAGCACAGATATGCAGTATTTT. V gene TRBV7-2 combines with J gene TRBJ2-3; D may be TRBD2 (5 bases). CDR3 length: 15 residues. Germline V lookup: CDR1 SGHTA, CDR2 FQGNSA.